Presented here are 8 T cell receptor beta chains from one specimen sequenced in a study of molecular identifiers for immune sequencing clone quantification. TCRdb called the PCR reads again in MiXCR, with one record for every CDR3 protein. Of hundreds of thousands of distinct CDR3 sequences detected, about 25% appear once; the ten largest clones hold around 0.78%. The sample taken for sequencing was naive CD8+ T cells from blood, with Jurkat cell RNA spiked in. The sample's subset: FACS-sorted CD8+CD4-CCR7+CD45RA+ naive T cells. These receptors were obtained from a human donor in good health. Some libraries in this study had Jurkat cell RNA spiked in.

The V and J genes are TRBV9 and TRBJ2-5; perhaps D is TRBD1 or TRBD2 (5 bases each). Trimming pared 4 bases from V and 1 base from J, leaving 14 bases between. The CDR3 is made up of 15 amino acids. Germline V gene lookup returns CDR1 SGDLS and CDR2 YYNGEE. CDR3 coding DNA: TGTGCCAGCAGCCCCCCCCCAGGGAGCCAAGAGACCCAGTACTTC. It codes for CASSPPPGSQETQYF.

The gene calls are TRBV20-1 and TRBJ2-1; the match to TRBD1 covers 12 bases. This CDR3 comprises 15 residues. With 5 bases clipped from V and 6 bases from J, the junction kept 8 bases outside the gene matches. Per the germline V gene, CDR1 is DFQATT and CDR2 is SNEGSKA (reference sequence). The CDR3 DNA sequence: TGCAGTGCTGGACCCGAGGGACAGGGGGCCAATGAGCAGTTCTTC. It specifies CSAGPEGQGANEQFF.

V and J are TRBV20-1 and TRBJ2-1; a weak D match, TRBD1 (5 bases). The CDR3 consists of 15 residues. V lost 0 bases, J lost 2 bases, and 11 bases lay in between. Germline values: CDR1 DFQATT, CDR2 SNEGSKA (reference sequence). As DNA, the CDR3 is TGCAGTGCTAGAGATCTCACAGGACCCTACAATGAGCAGTTCTTC. It is translated as CSARDLTGPYNEQFF.

This clonotype has only a few counts. The chain carries TRBV11-2 and TRBJ2-1; D possibly corresponds to TRBD2 (7 bases). CDR3 length: 19 amino acids. CDR1 is SGHAT and CDR2 is FQNNGV in the germline V gene. V was cut by 4 bases and J by 0 bases, with 22 bases left in between. The CDR3 DNA follows: TGTGCCAGCAGCTCTGGGGGAGGGGGGACCCTCAGCTCCTACAATGAGCAGTTCTTC. This encodes CASSSGGGGTLSSYNEQFF.

In regard to this clonotype: One junction end does not reproduce the germline sequence, and a read error may be involved. The chain couples TRBV7-6 to TRBJ1-1; 7 bases line up with TRBD1. Germline CDR1 SGHVS, CDR2 FNYEAQ. The CDR3 consists of 21 residues. The CDR3 sequence: CASSLAVVTPGDRALNTEAVF. The CDR3 DNA reads as TGTGCCAGCAGCTTAGCGGTAGTGACACCGGGAGACAGGGCGCTGAACACTGAAGCTGTCTTT.

This chain links TRBV27 with TRBJ2-1; D may match TRBD1 or TRBD2 (5 bases each). Deletions cut 3 bases from V and 5 bases from J, with 11 bases between. The CDR3 consists of 14 residues. Germline-derived CDR1 and CDR2 are MNHEY and SMNVEV (reference sequence). The CDR3 DNA follows: TGTGCCAGCAGTTTCGGGGCCGCACACAATGAGCAGTTCTTC. This sequence encodes CASSFGAAHNEQFF.

CDR3 in amino acids: CASSQDGGTGAYNEQFF. CDR3 sequence (DNA): TGCGCCAGCAGCCAGGATGGGGGGACAGGGGCGTACAATGAGCAGTTCTTC. The gene calls are TRBV4-3 and TRBJ2-1, with 10 positions matching TRBD1. J gave up 4 bases and V 3 bases, and 9 bases lay outside the gene matches. The CDR3 totals 17 residues. CDR1 is LGHNA and CDR2 is YSLEER in the germline V gene.

This clonotype was seen more than once but under ten times. The chain has TRBV6-5 and TRBJ2-7; perhaps D is TRBD1 or TRBD2 (5 bases each). V was cut by 2 bases and J by 2 bases, with 10 bases left in between. Germline CDR1 MNHEY, CDR2 SVGAGI. The length of the CDR3 is 14 residues. CDR3 amino acids: CASSYLGETYEQYF. For the CDR3, the DNA is TGTGCCAGCAGTTACCTGGGGGAGACCTACGAGCAGTACTTC.